A single sample is the source of the 17 T cell receptor beta chains below, sequenced in a study of blood T cell repertoires in COVID-19. The table came from immunoSEQ multiplex PCR; TCRdb's copy has only in-frame clones and leaves some out. This table has 300,000 to 400,000 clones, around nine tenths appearing once. The sample consisted of peripheral blood. These receptors all come from a woman aged 70-85 years with COVID-19, enrolled during active disease.

CDR3 loop: CAWSVGAGALTDTQYF. DNA for the CDR3: TGTGCCTGGAGTGTGGGAGCGGGGGCCCTCACAGATACGCAGTATTTT. The J gene is TRBJ2-3, the V gene TRBV30; TRBD2 matches at 8 bases. The CDR3 sequence is 16 residues long. V lost 0 bases to trimming and J lost 2 bases; unmatched junction nucleotides: 7. Germline CDR1 is GTSNPN and CDR2 is SVGIG (reference sequence). The variable domain in full, completed from reference TRBV30 and TRBJ2-3, reads SQTIHQWPATLVQPVGSPLSLECTVEGTSNPNLYWYRQAAGRGLQLLFYSVGIGQISSEVPQNLSASRPQDRQFILSSKKLLLSDSGFYLCAWSVGAGALTDTQYFGPGTRLTVL.

Comments on this clone: The sample contains more than one DNA sequence encoding this CDR3. The V and J genes are TRBV5-1 and TRBJ2-1; 9 nucleotides align to TRBD2. CDR1 is SGHRS, CDR2 YFSETQ, per germline. The CDR3 consists of 18 residues. With 0 bases clipped from V and 4 bases from J, the junction kept 11 bases outside the gene matches. The DNA for the CDR3 is TGCGCCAGCAGCTTGGTGGGCGGCGGGGGGGCTTCGTACAATGAGCAGTTCTTC. The encoded protein is CASSLVGGGGASYNEQFF. Combining the CDR3 with reference TRBV5-1 and TRBJ2-1 gives the whole variable domain KAGVTQTPRYLIKTRGQQVTLSCSPISGHRSVSWYQQTPGQGLQFLFEYFSETQRNKGNFPGRFSGRQFSNSRSEMNVSTLELGDSALYLCASSLVGGGGASYNEQFFGPGTRLTVL.

This rearrangement joins TRBV12-5 to TRBJ1-1; D is undetermined. This CDR3 comprises 17 residues. The germline V gene has CDR1 LGHNT and CDR2 FRNRAP. Trimming shortened V by 2 bases and J by 6 bases, and 22 bases separated the two germline ends. The CDR3 reads CASGLRYFAEGRSEAFF. The CDR3 bases are TGTGCTAGTGGTTTGCGTTATTTTGCGGAAGGTCGGTCTGAAGCTTTCTTT.

The V and J genes are TRBV9 and TRBJ2-1; 11 positions match TRBD2. Germline trimming cut 1 base from V and 7 bases from J; bases unmatched to any gene: 4. This CDR3 region has 15 residues. CDR1 and CDR2 from the germline V gene are SGDLS and YYNGEE. This CDR3 is CASSVTSGGENEQFF. The CDR3 DNA sequence: TGTGCCAGCAGCGTAACTAGCGGGGGTGAAAATGAGCAGTTCTTC.

This clone appeared many times. The rearrangement links TRBV7-9 to TRBJ1-2; D is possibly TRBD1 (6 bases). Germline CDR1 SEHNR, CDR2 FQNEAQ (reference sequence). V gave up 5 bases and J gave up 8 bases, with 9 bases separating them. The CDR3 covers 11 residues. For the CDR3, the DNA is TGTGCCAGCAGCCCTGGGACAGGCTACACCTTC. Residues: CASSPGTGYTF. Looking up the rest from reference TRBV7-9 and TRBJ1-2 gives the full variable domain: DTGVSQNPRHKITKRGQNVTFRCDPISEHNRLYWYRQTLGQGPEFLTYFQNEAQLEKSRLLSDRFSAERPKGSFSTLEIQRTEQGDSAMYLCASSPGTGYTFGSGTRLTVV.

V usage is TRBV3-1 (or the pseudogene TRBV3-2) and J usage is TRBJ1-3; tentatively, D is TRBD1 (5 bases). Trimming pared 0 bases from V and 3 bases from J, leaving 12 bases between. Germline V lookup: CDR1 LGHDT, CDR2 YNNKEL (reference sequence). CDR3 length equals 16 residues. CDR3 sequence reads: CASSQELGGGGNTIYF. The CDR3 DNA reads TGTGCCAGCAGCCAAGAGCTGGGGGGAGGTGGAAACACCATATATTTT.

Worth noting for this clone: Other DNA sequences in this specimen translate into the identical CDR3. The chain joins TRBV5-1 to TRBJ1-2; 8 bases agree with TRBD1. There are 13 residues in the CDR3. V dropped 2 bases and J dropped 4; count of bases not matched to a gene: 1. Germline V gene sequence: CDR1 SGHRS, CDR2 YFSETQ. The CDR3 is CASSFQGAYGYTF. CDR3 DNA: TGCGCCAGCAGCTTTCAGGGGGCCTATGGCTACACCTTC.

The chain recombines TRBV5-6 with TRBJ1-5, with 7 nucleotides matching TRBD1. CDR3 length: 16 residues. Germline trimming cut 0 bases from V and 3 bases from J; bases unmatched to any gene: 6. Germline V gives CDR1 SGHDT, CDR2 YYEEEE. Here the CDR3 reads CASSLAETGNNQPQHF. CDR3 nucleotides: TGTGCCAGCAGCTTGGCCGAGACAGGGAACAATCAGCCCCAGCATTTT.

J is TRBJ2-3 and V is TRBV3-1 (or the pseudogene TRBV3-2); TRBD2 matches at 7 bases. J gave up 8 bases and V 0 bases, and 2 bases lay outside the gene matches. The germline CDR1 and CDR2 sequences are LGHDT and YNNKEL (reference sequence). The CDR3 sequence is 13 residues long. CDR3 nucleotides: TGTGCCAGCAGCCAAGATCCTAGCGGTACGCAGTATTTT. Translated, it gives CASSQDPSGTQYF.

A remark on this clone: This specimen includes other DNA sequences encoding the same CDR3. The V and J genes are TRBV19 and TRBJ1-3; a weak D match, TRBD1 (6 bases). V dropped 6 bases and J dropped 0 bases, with 12 bases sitting between them. The CDR3 length is 15 residues. Per germline, CDR1 LNHDA and CDR2 SQIVND (reference sequence). The CDR3 sequence: CASRRQVFSGNTIYF. In DNA form, the CDR3 reads TGTGCCAGTAGGAGACAGGTTTTCTCTGGAAACACCATATATTTT.

The genes are TRBV5-4 and TRBJ2-3, with 10 bases lining up with TRBD2. Trimming took 5 bases from V and 3 from J; bases not matched to a gene: 6. Germline values: CDR1 SGHNT, CDR2 YYREEE (reference sequence). The CDR3 loop spans 15 amino acids. CDR3 in amino acids: CASRHIAGGTDTQYF. The CDR3 DNA reads TGTGCCAGCAGACACATAGCGGGGGGAACAGATACGCAGTATTTT.

V gene TRBV2 combines with J gene TRBJ2-3, with 8 bases identical to TRBD2. Germline CDR1 SNHLY, CDR2 FYNNEI. The length of the CDR3 is 15 residues. The J segment lost 5 bases and the V segment lost 2 bases, leaving 6 bases of the junction unmatched. The CDR3 DNA reads TGTGCCAGCAGTGAAAGCGGGGGCTCTGTAGATACGCAGTATTTT. Translating gives CASSESGGSVDTQYF. Full variable domain (remainder filled in from reference TRBV2 and TRBJ2-3): EPEVTQTPSHQVTQMGQEVILRCVPISNHLYFYWYRQILGQKVEFLVSFYNNEISEKSEIFDDQFSVERPDGSNFTLKIRSTKLEDSAMYFCASSESGGSVDTQYFGPGTRLTVL.

V usage is TRBV13 and J usage is TRBJ2-1; TRBD1 matches at 10 bases. The V gene end was trimmed by 1 base and the J gene end by 7 bases; junction bases not matched to a gene: 7. This CDR3 is 16 amino acids long. Germline CDR1 reads PRHDT; CDR2 reads FYEKMQ (reference sequence). The CDR3 here is CASSLALGTGENEQFF. CDR3 DNA: TGTGCCAGCAGCTTAGCTCTTGGGACAGGGGAAAATGAGCAGTTCTTC.

The chain couples TRBV11-2 to TRBJ2-1; TRBD2 matches at 12 bases. Per germline, CDR1 SGHAT and CDR2 FQNNGV. The J segment lost 2 bases and the V segment lost 1 base, leaving 6 bases of the junction unmatched. This CDR3 spans 18 amino acids. The CDR3 sequence is CASSLASGGAPPYNEQFF. Written as DNA, the CDR3 is TGTGCCAGCAGCTTAGCTAGCGGGGGGGCCCCTCCCTACAATGAGCAGTTCTTC.

The V gene is TRBV10-3, the J gene TRBJ1-1; 7 bases are a match to TRBD1. This CDR3 comprises 11 residues. Trimming at V came to 11 bases and at J to 6 bases, leaving 6 bases not matched to a gene. CDR1 is ENHRY, CDR2 SYGVKD, per germline. The CDR3, as DNA: TGTGCCGCCAGGGGGGCCTCTGAAGCTTTCTTT. It codes for CAARGASEAFF.

The rearrangement uses TRBV4-1 and TRBJ1-5; 7 bases agree with TRBD1. The V and J ends lost 5 bases and 0 bases, in that order; junction bases with no gene match: 4. This CDR3 region has 15 residues. The germline V gene has CDR1 MGHRA and CDR2 YSYEKL. CDR3 amino acids: CASSKTGISNQPQHF. CDR3 coding DNA: TGCGCCAGCAGCAAGACAGGGATTAGCAATCAGCCCCAGCATTTT.

V usage is TRBV6-2 or TRBV6-3 and J usage is TRBJ2-7; D possibly corresponds to TRBD2 (5 bases). This CDR3 is built from 14 residues. CDR1 and CDR2 from the germline V gene are MNHEY and SVGEGT. The V and J ends lost 6 bases and 7 bases respectively, with 19 bases between them. The CDR3 loop is CASSAYSTGREQYF. The CDR3 nucleotides read TGTGCCAGCAGCGCGTATTCCACGGGAAGGGAGCAGTACTTC.